These 27 T cell receptor beta chains share one sample of origin, sequenced in a study of T cell responses to AZD1222 COVID-19 vaccine. TCRdb keeps only in-frame clones here, not all; method: immunoSEQ multiplex PCR. The top ten clones hold less than 8.5% of a sample with about 86,000 clones, roughly 90% of them seen once. The input for sequencing was peripheral blood, taken 28 days after the second AZD1222 dose. Receptors were obtained from an adult who received the AZD1222 COVID-19 vaccine.

This chain connects TRBV6-2 or TRBV6-3 to TRBJ2-2; 8 nucleotides align to TRBD1. The J segment lost 7 bases and the V segment lost 2 bases, leaving 6 bases of the junction unmatched. CDR3 size: 15 residues. CDR1 is MNHEY and CDR2 is SVGEGT in the germline V gene. The CDR3 protein is CASSYGQGWGGELFF. CDR3 in DNA: TGTGCCAGCAGTTACGGACAGGGATGGGGCGGGGAGCTGTTTTTT.

This rearrangement joins TRBV7-6 to TRBJ1-6, with 9 bases lining up with TRBD1. The trim removed 5 bases at V and 7 bases at J, leaving 6 bases unmatched. This CDR3 has 15 amino acids. From germline, CDR1 is SGHVS and CDR2 FNYEAQ. CDR3 bases: TGTGCCAGCAGCCTAAGACAGGGGGGCAATTCACCCCTCCACTTT. Translated, it gives CASSLRQGGNSPLHF.

This clone was seen only a few times. Compared with germline, one end of the junction differs, possibly owing to a read error. The chain recombines TRBV25-1 with TRBJ1-2; TRBD1 is a possible D gene (6 bases). The CDR3 length is 11 residues. The V gene's germline CDR1 is MGHDK and CDR2 SYGVNS. Here the CDR3 DNA reads TGTGCCAGCAGTTCTTATCGGGACATCAGCTTC. Translating it yields CASSSYRDISF.

A single count supports this clone. The V call is TRBV30, the J call TRBJ2-1; no reliable D call. The CDR3 loop spans 14 amino acids. Germline assignment: CDR1 GTSNPN and CDR2 SVGIG (reference sequence). The germline V and J ends were trimmed by 0 bases and 6 bases, with 12 bases remaining between them. The CDR3 DNA reads as TGTGCCTGGAGTGTAGGCGGTGCGCTCAATGAGCAGTTCTTC. Protein: CAWSVGGALNEQFF.

V gene TRBV28 combines with J gene TRBJ1-3, with a possible D match to TRBD1 (5 bases). V gave up 2 bases and J gave up 0 bases, with 5 bases separating them. Germline V gives CDR1 MDHEN, CDR2 SYDVKM. The CDR3 extends over 14 amino acids. CDR3 sequence: CASSLGTSGNTIYF. In DNA form, the CDR3 reads TGTGCCAGCAGTTTAGGGACCTCTGGAAACACCATATATTTT.

This chain uses TRBV6-2 or TRBV6-3 with TRBJ2-1, with 12 nucleotides matching TRBD2. CDR3 length: 17 amino acids. Germline CDR1 and CDR2: MNHEY and SVGEGT. V was clipped by 6 bases and J by 0 bases; unmatched bases: 6. CDR3 in DNA: TGTGCCAGCAGCCAAACTAGCGGGAGGCTCTCCTACAATGAGCAGTTCTTC. It codes for CASSQTSGRLSYNEQFF.

This clone was recorded a few times. The rearrangement links TRBV7-2 to TRBJ1-1; a weak D match, TRBD1 (6 bases). The CDR3 totals 15 residues. Germline values: CDR1 SGHTA, CDR2 FQGNSA. V lost 4 bases and J lost 4, with 16 bases in between. CDR3 nucleotide sequence: TGTGCCAGCAGCTCTACTGTAGGGGGGAGCACTGAAGCTTTCTTT. Translated, it gives CASSSTVGGSTEAFF.

The chain links TRBV2 to TRBJ2-2, with TRBD1 matching over 8 bases. The CDR3 runs 14 residues. Germline lookup yields CDR1 SNHLY and CDR2 FYNNEI. The trim removed 6 bases at V and 4 bases at J, leaving 4 bases unmatched. CDR3 sequence (DNA): TGTGCCAGCAGGGAGACAGGGGTCACCGGGGAGCTGTTTTTT. This encodes CASRETGVTGELFF. Full variable domain (rest looked up from reference TRBV2 and TRBJ2-2): EPEVTQTPSHQVTQMGQEVILRCVPISNHLYFYWYRQILGQKVEFLVSFYNNEISEKSEIFDDQFSVERPDGSNFTLKIRSTKLEDSAMYFCASRETGVTGELFFGEGSRLTVL.

This clone was detected a few times. V usage is TRBV7-9 and J usage is TRBJ1-5, with a weak D call TRBD1 (5 bases). Trimming removed 5 bases at V and 6 bases at J, with 11 bases between. From germline, CDR1 is SEHNR and CDR2 FQNEAQ (reference sequence). The CDR3 spans 13 residues. CDR3 coding DNA: TGTGCCAGCAGCGCGGGGCCAAGTCAGCCCCAGCATTTT. Encoded protein: CASSAGPSQPQHF.

The chain joins TRBV7-6 to TRBJ1-1; TRBD1 might be the D (5 bases). Germline lookup yields CDR1 SGHVS and CDR2 FNYEAQ. There are 15 residues in the CDR3. The V end lost 1 base, the J end lost 3 bases, and 12 bases lay between the germline ends. This chain's CDR3 is CASSLGAGRDTEAFF. The CDR3 region has the DNA TGTGCCAGCAGCTTAGGGGCAGGGCGGGACACTGAAGCTTTCTTT.

In nucleotides, the CDR3 is TGTGCCAGCAGTTTAAGACTAGCGGTATACGAGCAGTACTTC. This sequence encodes CASSLRLAVYEQYF. This chain joins TRBV28 and TRBJ2-7; 9 nucleotides line up with TRBD2. Trimming at V came to 2 bases and at J to 4 bases, leaving 3 bases not matched to a gene. The germline V gene encodes CDR1 MDHEN and CDR2 SYDVKM. The CDR3 extends over 14 amino acids.

This rearrangement joins TRBV12-5 to TRBJ2-1, with TRBD1 identical over 7 bases. CDR3 length: 17 residues. Germline CDR1 LGHNT, CDR2 FRNRAP. After removal of 4 bases from V and 6 bases from J, the junction contained 15 bases not matched to a gene. In nucleotides, the CDR3 is TGTGCTAGTGGTTCCTACCTCGACAGGGTGGCCGCCAATGAGCAGTTCTTC. This encodes CASGSYLDRVAANEQFF.

V usage is TRBV27 and J usage is TRBJ2-1; D remains ambiguous. V was trimmed by 5 bases and J by 3 bases, leaving 11 bases between them. Germline V gene lookup returns CDR1 MNHEY and CDR2 SMNVEV (reference sequence). The length of the CDR3 is 14 residues. The CDR3 DNA sequence: TGTGCCAGCAGTACGAAGTACCACTACAATGAGCAGTTCTTC. Protein sequence: CASSTKYHYNEQFF.

This clone was seen once. This chain joins TRBV5-6 and TRBJ1-1; 8 nucleotides line up with TRBD1. Germline CDR1 and CDR2: SGHDT and YYEEEE. V dropped 4 bases and J dropped 0; count of bases not matched to a gene: 8. The CDR3 spans 16 residues. DNA for the CDR3: TGTGCCAGCAGCGCCAGGGGGCGGGAGGTGAACACTGAAGCTTTCTTT. Its translation is CASSARGREVNTEAFF.

The genes are TRBV27 and TRBJ1-4, with D possibly being TRBD1 (5 bases). Germline V gene data show CDR1 as MNHEY and CDR2 as SMNVEV (reference sequence). The ends were cut back, 8 bases at V and 8 bases at J, with 18 bases in the middle. There are 14 residues in the CDR3. This CDR3 reads CASGDGARGEKLFF. The CDR3 coding sequence is TGTGCCAGCGGGGACGGGGCCCGGGGAGAAAAACTGTTTTTT. Supplemented by reference TRBV27 and TRBJ1-4, the full variable domain reads EAQVTQNPRYLITVTGKKLTVTCSQNMNHEYMSWYRQDPGLGLRQIYYSMNVEVTDKGDVPEGYKVSRKEKRNFPLILESPSPNQTSLYFCASGDGARGEKLFFGSGTQLSVL.

The chain links TRBV6-5 to TRBJ1-5; the D is unclear. Trimming pared 2 bases from V and 0 bases from J, leaving 8 bases between. Germline loops: CDR1 MNHEY, CDR2 SVGAGI. This CDR3 comprises 15 residues. CDR3 loop: CASSYDQYSNQPQHF. The CDR3 DNA reads TGTGCCAGCAGTTACGATCAATATAGCAATCAGCCCCAGCATTTT.

The CDR3: CASSSGGGGLGYTF. As DNA, the CDR3 is TGTGCCAGCAGTTCCGGCGGAGGGGGCCTTGGCTACACCTTC. V gene TRBV28 combines with J gene TRBJ1-2; TRBD1 agrees at 7 bases. From germline, CDR1 is MDHEN and CDR2 SYDVKM. V dropped 4 bases and J dropped 7; count of bases not matched to a gene: 9. This CDR3 comprises 14 residues.

This rearrangement joins TRBV7-9 to TRBJ1-2; TRBD1 matches 7 bases. CDR1 and CDR2 (germline): SEHNR, FQNEAQ (reference sequence). This CDR3 has 12 residues. The junction had 10 bases not matched to a gene; V was cut back by 9 bases and J by 9 bases. The CDR3 region is CASHKTGARYTF. The CDR3 nucleotides read TGTGCCAGTCATAAAACAGGGGCACGCTACACCTTC.

The J gene is TRBJ2-3, the V gene TRBV29-1; D gene unclear. The CDR3 loop spans 12 amino acids. CDR1 is SQVTM and CDR2 is ANQGSEA in the germline V gene. The V and J ends lost 2 bases and 5 bases respectively, with 8 bases between them. The CDR3 DNA reads as TGCAGCGTTGAAAGGGTTCAAGATACGCAGTATTTT. Its protein is CSVERVQDTQYF.

A word on this clone: The identical CDR3 is also encoded by other nucleotide sequences in the sample. The J gene is TRBJ1-3, the V gene TRBV5-1, with D possibly TRBD1 on 5 matching bases. The V gene's germline CDR1 is SGHRS and CDR2 YFSETQ. The CDR3 is 14 residues long. V lost 4 bases, J lost 4 bases, and 12 bases lay in between. CDR3 loop: CASSPGTAGNTIYF. In DNA form, the CDR3 reads TGCGCCAGCAGCCCAGGGACGGCGGGAAACACCATATATTTT.

The chain combines TRBV27 with TRBJ2-7; the D call may be TRBD1 or TRBD2 (5 bases each). In germline, CDR1 is MNHEY, CDR2 SMNVEV (reference sequence). There are 15 residues in the CDR3. V lost 5 bases and J lost 0, with 14 bases in between. CDR3: CASSHTPGPSYEQYF. The CDR3 DNA follows: TGTGCCAGCAGTCATACTCCGGGGCCCTCCTACGAGCAGTACTTC.

This chain joins TRBV11-2 and TRBJ2-3, with 9 nucleotides matching TRBD1. The V segment lost 1 base and the J segment 4 bases; nucleotides outside the gene matches: 6. The CDR3 loop spans 16 amino acids. Per germline, CDR1 SGHAT and CDR2 FQNNGV. The CDR3 loop is CASSLGDRVKSDTQYF. The CDR3 bases are TGTGCCAGCAGCTTAGGGGACAGGGTAAAATCAGATACGCAGTATTTT.

The rearrangement uses TRBV18 and TRBJ2-5; 13 nucleotides align to TRBD2. The CDR3 contains 15 residues. Germline CDR1 reads KGHSH; CDR2 reads LQKENI. The ends lost 3 bases at V and 3 bases at J; junction bases unmatched: 1. The CDR3 DNA sequence: TGTGCCAGCTCACCGGGGACTAGCGGGAAAGAGACCCAGTACTTC. This encodes CASSPGTSGKETQYF.

The rearrangement uses TRBV27 and TRBJ1-2; D possibly corresponds to TRBD1 (5 bases). This CDR3 contains 12 residues. The V gene lost 6 bases and the J gene lost 8 bases, with 13 bases spanning the gap. Germline CDR1 is MNHEY and CDR2 is SMNVEV (reference sequence). The CDR3 loop reads CASSRQGNGYTF. The CDR3 DNA is TGTGCCAGCAGCCGCCAGGGTAACGGCTACACCTTC.

This sequence joins TRBV19 and TRBJ2-1, with unresolved D. Trimming pared 1 base from V and 6 bases from J, leaving 7 bases between. The length of the CDR3 is 13 residues. Germline loops: CDR1 LNHDA, CDR2 SQIVND (reference sequence). This CDR3 is CASSIGLVNEQFF. The CDR3 bases are TGTGCCAGTAGTATAGGGCTAGTCAATGAGCAGTTCTTC.

The chain is built from TRBV29-1 and TRBJ1-2; no clear D gene. Trimming cost V 4 bases and J 8 bases, with 14 bases left between them. Germline CDR1 SQVTM, CDR2 ANQGSEA. This CDR3 contains 12 residues. The DNA for the CDR3 is TGCAGCGTTGGGAAGGGCCGGGAGGGCTACACCTTC. Its translation: CSVGKGREGYTF.

The chain links TRBV4-1 to TRBJ2-2; D is possibly TRBD2 (6 bases). Trimming stripped 0 bases from V and 6 bases from J, with 17 bases between. This CDR3 has 17 amino acids. Germline lookup yields CDR1 MGHRA and CDR2 YSYEKL. CDR3 sequence reads: CASSQDHRRDGAGELFF. The CDR3 nucleotides read TGCGCCAGCAGCCAAGATCATAGGCGGGATGGAGCCGGGGAGCTGTTTTTT.